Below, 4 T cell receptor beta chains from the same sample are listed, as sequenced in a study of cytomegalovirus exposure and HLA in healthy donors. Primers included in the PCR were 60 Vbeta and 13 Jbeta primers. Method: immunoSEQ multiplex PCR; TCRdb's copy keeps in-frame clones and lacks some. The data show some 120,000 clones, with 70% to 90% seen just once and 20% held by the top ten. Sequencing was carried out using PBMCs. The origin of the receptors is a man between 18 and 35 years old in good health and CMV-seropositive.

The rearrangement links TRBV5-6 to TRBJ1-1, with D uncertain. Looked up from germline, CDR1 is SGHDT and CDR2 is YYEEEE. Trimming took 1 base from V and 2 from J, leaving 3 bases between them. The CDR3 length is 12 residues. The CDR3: CASSLYNTEAFF. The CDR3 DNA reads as TGTGCCAGCAGCTTGTATAACACTGAAGCTTTCTTT.

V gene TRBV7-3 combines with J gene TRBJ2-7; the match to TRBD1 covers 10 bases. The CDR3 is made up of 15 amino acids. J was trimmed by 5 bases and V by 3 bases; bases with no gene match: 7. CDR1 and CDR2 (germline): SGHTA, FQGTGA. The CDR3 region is CASSLVGQGSHEQYF. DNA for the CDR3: TGTGCCAGCAGCTTGGTGGGACAGGGGAGCCACGAGCAGTACTTC.

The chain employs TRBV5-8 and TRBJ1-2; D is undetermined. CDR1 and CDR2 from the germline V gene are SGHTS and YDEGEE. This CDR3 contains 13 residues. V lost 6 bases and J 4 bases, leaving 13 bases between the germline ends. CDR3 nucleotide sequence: TGTGCCAGCAACCCCCGAGAAACCTATGGCTACACCTTC. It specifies CASNPRETYGYTF. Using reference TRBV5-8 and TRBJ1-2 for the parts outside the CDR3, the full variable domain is EAGVTQSPTHLIKTRGQQATLRCSPISGHTSVYWYQQALGLGLQFLLWYDEGEERNRGNFPPRFSGRQFPNYSSELNVNALELEDSALYLCASNPRETYGYTFGSGTRLTVV.

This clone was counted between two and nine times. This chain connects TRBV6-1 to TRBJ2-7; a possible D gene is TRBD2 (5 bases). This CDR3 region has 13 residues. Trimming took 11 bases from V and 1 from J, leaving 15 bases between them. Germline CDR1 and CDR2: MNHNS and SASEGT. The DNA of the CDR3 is TGTGCCGTGAAAGGACGGGATTCCTACGAGCAGTACTTC. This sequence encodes CAVKGRDSYEQYF.